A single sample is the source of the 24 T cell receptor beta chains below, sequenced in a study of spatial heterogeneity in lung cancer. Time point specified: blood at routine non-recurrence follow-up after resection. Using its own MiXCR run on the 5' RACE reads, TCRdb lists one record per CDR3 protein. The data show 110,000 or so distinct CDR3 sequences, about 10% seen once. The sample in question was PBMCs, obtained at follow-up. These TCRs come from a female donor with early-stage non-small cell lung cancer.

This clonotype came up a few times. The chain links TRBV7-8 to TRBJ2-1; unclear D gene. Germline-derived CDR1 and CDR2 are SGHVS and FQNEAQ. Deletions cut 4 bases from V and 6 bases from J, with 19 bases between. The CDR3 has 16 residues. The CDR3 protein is CASSSRSTQKSNEQFF. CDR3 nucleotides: TGTGCCAGCAGCTCGAGGAGTACGCAAAAGAGCAATGAGCAGTTCTTC.

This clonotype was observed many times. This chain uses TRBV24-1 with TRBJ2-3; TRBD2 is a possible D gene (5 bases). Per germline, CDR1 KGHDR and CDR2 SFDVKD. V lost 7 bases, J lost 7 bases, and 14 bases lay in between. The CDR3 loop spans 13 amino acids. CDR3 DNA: TGTGCCACCAGATCAAGCGGAGAAAATACGCAGTATTTT. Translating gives CATRSSGENTQYF.

The CDR3 sequence: CASSSLGEQFF. CDR3 coding DNA: TGTGCCAGCAGCTCTCTTGGGGAGCAGTTCTTC. The chain combines TRBV7-9 with TRBJ2-1; D remains unclear. CDR1 is SEHNR, CDR2 FQNEAQ, per germline (reference sequence). There are 11 residues in the CDR3. V was trimmed by 4 bases and J by 10 bases, leaving 8 bases between them.

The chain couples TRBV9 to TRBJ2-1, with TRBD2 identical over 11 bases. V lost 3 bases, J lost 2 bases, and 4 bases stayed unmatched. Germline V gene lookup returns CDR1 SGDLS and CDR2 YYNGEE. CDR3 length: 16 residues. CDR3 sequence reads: CASSALAGEAYNEQFF. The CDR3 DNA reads TGTGCCAGCAGCGCACTAGCGGGAGAGGCCTACAATGAGCAGTTCTTC.

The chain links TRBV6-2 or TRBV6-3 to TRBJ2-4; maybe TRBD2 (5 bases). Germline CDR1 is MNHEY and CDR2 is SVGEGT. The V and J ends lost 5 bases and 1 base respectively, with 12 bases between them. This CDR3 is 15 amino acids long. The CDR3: CASSARGGAKNIQYF. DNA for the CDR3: TGTGCCAGCAGTGCCCGGGGTGGGGCCAAAAACATTCAGTACTTC.

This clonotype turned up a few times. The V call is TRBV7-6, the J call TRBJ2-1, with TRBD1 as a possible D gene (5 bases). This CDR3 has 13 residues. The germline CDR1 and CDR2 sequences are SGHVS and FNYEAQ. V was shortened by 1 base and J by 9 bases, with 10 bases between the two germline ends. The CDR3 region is CASSLVPGIEQFF. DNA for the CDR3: TGTGCCAGCAGCTTAGTCCCAGGGATTGAGCAGTTCTTC.

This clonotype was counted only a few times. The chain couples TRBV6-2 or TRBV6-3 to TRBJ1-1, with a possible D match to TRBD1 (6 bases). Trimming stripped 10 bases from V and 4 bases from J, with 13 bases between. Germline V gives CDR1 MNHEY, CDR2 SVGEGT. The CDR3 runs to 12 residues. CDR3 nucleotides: TGTGCCATCTCGGACAGACTCACTGAAGCTTTCTTT. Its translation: CAISDRLTEAFF.

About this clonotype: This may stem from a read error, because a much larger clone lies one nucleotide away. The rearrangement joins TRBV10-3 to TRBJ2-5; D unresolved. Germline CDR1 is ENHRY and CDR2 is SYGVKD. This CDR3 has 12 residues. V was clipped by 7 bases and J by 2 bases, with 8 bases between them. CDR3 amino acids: CAIKGLQETQYF. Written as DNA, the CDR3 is TGTGCCATCAAGGGCTTACAAGAGACCCAGTACTTC.

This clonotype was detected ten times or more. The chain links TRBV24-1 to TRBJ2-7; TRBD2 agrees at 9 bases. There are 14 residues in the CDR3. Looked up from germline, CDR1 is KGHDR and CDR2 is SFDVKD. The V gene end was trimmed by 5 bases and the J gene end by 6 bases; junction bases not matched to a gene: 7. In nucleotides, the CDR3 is TGTGCCACCAGTGGACTAGCGGTTGGGGGCGAGCAGTACGTC. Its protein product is CATSGLAVGGEQYV.

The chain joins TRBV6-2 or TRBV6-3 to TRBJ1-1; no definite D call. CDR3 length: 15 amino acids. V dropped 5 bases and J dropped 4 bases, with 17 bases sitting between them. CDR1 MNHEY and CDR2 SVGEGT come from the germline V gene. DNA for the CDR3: TGTGCCAGCAGTAACGGGATCCCCCTTGTCACTGAAGCTTTCTTT. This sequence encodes CASSNGIPLVTEAFF.

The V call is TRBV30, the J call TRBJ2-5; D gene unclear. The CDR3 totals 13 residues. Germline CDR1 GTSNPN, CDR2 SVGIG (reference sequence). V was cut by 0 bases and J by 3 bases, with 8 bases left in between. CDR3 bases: TGTGCCTGGAGTGTACCCAACGAAGAGACCCAGTACTTC. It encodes CAWSVPNEETQYF.

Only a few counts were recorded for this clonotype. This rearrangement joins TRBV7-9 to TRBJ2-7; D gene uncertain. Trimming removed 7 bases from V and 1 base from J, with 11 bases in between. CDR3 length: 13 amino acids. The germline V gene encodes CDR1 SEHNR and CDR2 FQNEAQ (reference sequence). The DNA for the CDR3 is TGTGCCAGCAACAAGCTTACTTCCTACGAGCAGTACTTC. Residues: CASNKLTSYEQYF.

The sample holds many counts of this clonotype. The CDR3 is CSAPIDRGSAGYTF. CDR3 coding DNA: TGCAGTGCACCTATCGACAGGGGGTCTGCCGGCTACACCTTC. This sequence joins TRBV20-1 and TRBJ1-2; TRBD1 matches 9 bases. The germline CDR1 and CDR2 sequences are DFQATT and SNEGSKA (reference sequence). V lost 6 bases, J lost 8 bases, and 13 bases stayed unmatched. CDR3 size: 14 residues.

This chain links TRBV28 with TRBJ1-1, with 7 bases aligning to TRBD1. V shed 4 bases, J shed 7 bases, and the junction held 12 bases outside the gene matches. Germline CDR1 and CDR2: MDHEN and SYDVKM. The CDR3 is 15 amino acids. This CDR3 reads CASSSWDSNRHEAFF. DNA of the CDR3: TGTGCCAGCAGTTCGTGGGACAGTAACCGCCATGAAGCTTTCTTT.

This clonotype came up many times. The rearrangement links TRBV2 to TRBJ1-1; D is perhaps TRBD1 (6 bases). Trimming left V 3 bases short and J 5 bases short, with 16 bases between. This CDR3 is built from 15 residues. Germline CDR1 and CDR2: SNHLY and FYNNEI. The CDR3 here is CASSERAQGRTEAFF. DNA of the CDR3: TGTGCCAGCAGTGAGCGAGCACAGGGTAGGACTGAAGCTTTCTTT. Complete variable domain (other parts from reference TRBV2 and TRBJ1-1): EPEVTQTPSHQVTQMGQEVILRCVPISNHLYFYWYRQILGQKVEFLVSFYNNEISEKSEIFDDQFSVERPDGSNFTLKIRSTKLEDSAMYFCASSERAQGRTEAFFGQGTRLTVV.

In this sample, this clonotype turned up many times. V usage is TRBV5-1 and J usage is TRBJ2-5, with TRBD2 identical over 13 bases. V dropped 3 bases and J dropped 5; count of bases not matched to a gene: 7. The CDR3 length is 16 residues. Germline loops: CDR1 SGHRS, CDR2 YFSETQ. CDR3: CASSWTSGSSLETQYF. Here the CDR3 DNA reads TGCGCCAGCAGCTGGACTAGCGGGAGTTCCCTGGAGACCCAGTACTTC. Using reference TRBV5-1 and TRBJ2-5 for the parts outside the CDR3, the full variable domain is KAGVTQTPRYLIKTRGQQVTLSCSPISGHRSVSWYQQTPGQGLQFLFEYFSETQRNKGNFPGRFSGRQFSNSRSEMNVSTLELGDSALYLCASSWTSGSSLETQYFGPGTRLLVL.

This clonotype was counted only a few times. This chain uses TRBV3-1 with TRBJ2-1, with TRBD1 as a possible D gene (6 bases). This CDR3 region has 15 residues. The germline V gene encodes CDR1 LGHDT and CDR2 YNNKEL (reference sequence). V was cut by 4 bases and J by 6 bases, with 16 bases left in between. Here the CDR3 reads CASSLLRGQRNEQFF. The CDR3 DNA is TGTGCCAGCAGCCTACTCCGCGGACAGCGCAATGAGCAGTTCTTC.

Here the CDR3 reads CSVEGTGNEQYF. CDR3 sequence (DNA): TGCAGCGTTGAAGGTACAGGGAACGAGCAGTACTTC. The chain is built from TRBV29-1 and TRBJ2-7; D is possibly TRBD1 (6 bases). CDR1 is SQVTM and CDR2 is ANQGSEA in the germline V gene. Between the trimmed V and J ends, which lost 1 base and 5 bases, there was a span of 9 bases. CDR3 length equals 12 residues.

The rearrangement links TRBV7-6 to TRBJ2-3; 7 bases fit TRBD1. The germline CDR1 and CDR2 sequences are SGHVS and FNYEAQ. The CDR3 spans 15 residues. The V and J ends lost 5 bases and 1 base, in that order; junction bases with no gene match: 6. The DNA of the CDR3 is TGTGCCAGCAGCGCCCGGACAGGAGGCACAGATACGCAGTATTTT. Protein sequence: CASSARTGGTDTQYF.

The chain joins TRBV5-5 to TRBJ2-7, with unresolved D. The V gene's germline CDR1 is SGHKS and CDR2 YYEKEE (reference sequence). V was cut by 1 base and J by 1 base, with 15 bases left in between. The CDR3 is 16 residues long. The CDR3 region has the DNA TGTGCCAGCAGCTTGCGCGGCGATATTGGGTCCTACGAGCAGTACTTC. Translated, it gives CASSLRGDIGSYEQYF.

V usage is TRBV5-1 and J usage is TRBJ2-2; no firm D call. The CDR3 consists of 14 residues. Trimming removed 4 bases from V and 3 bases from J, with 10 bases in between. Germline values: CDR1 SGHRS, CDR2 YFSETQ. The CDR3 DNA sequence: TGCGCCAGCAGCAGCTGGGCAGACACCGGGGAGCTGTTTTTT. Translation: CASSSWADTGELFF.

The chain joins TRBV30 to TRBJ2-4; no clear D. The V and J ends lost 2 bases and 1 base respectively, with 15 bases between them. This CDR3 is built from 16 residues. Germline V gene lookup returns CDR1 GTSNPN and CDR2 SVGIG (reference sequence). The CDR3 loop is CAWSWRIRSAKNIQYF. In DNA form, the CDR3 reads TGTGCCTGGAGTTGGCGGATTAGGTCTGCCAAAAACATTCAGTACTTC.

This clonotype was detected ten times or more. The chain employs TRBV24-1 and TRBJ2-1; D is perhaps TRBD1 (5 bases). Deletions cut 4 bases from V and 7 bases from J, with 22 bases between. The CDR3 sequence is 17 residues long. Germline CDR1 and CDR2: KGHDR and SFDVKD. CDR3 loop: CATSDPGQGGIWNEQFF. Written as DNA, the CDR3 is TGTGCCACCAGTGACCCCGGCCAGGGTGGAATATGGAATGAGCAGTTCTTC.

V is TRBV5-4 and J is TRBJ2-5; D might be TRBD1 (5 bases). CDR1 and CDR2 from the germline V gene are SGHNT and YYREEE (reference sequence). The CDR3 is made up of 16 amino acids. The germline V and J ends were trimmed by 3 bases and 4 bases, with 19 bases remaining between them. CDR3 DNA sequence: TGTGCCAGCAGCTCCCGACAGTCCCCACCAAGAGAGACCCAGTACTTC. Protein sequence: CASSSRQSPPRETQYF.